A selection of T cell receptor beta chains follows, all from one sample in a study of shared clonotypes between healthy human individuals. Generated by immunoSEQ multiplex PCR, the TCRdb table keeps only in-frame clones and is missing some. The top ten clones hold roughly 1% of a sample with about 2 million clones, just under 95% of them seen once. Material: naive CD8+ T cells sorted from blood. These receptors came from a man aged 18 to 30 in good health. Both conserved end residues are part of each CDR3. The order of the fields is J gene, V gene, D gene, clone size, CDR3 DNA, CDR3 protein. D genes are given only for firm matches. Rows may omit the clone size; those that give it use once, few, many or a size class.

j_call: TRBJ2-1; v_call: TRBV30; d_call: NA; clone_size: NA; cdr3_nt: TGTGCCTGGAGTACTTCACCTGAGCAGTTCTTC; cdr3_aa: CAWSTSPEQFF
j_call: TRBJ2-2; v_call: TRBV4-1; d_call: TRBD2; clone_size: NA; cdr3_nt: TGCGCCAGCAGCCAAGATCCTGGACTAGCGGGAGGGCCCGGCGGGGAGCTGTTTTTT; cdr3_aa: CASSQDPGLAGGPGGELFF
j_call: TRBJ2-7; v_call: TRBV27; d_call: TRBD2; clone_size: NA; cdr3_nt: TGTGCCAGCAGTTTCGGGACTAGCGGGATTCCGTACTTC; cdr3_aa: CASSFGTSGIPYF
j_call: TRBJ2-3; v_call: TRBV6-5; d_call: TRBD2; clone_size: NA; cdr3_nt: TGTGCCAGCAGTTACGTAGCGGGCGCAGATACGCAGTATTTT; cdr3_aa: CASSYVAGADTQYF
j_call: TRBJ2-7; v_call: TRBV5-6; d_call: NA; clone_size: once; cdr3_nt: TGTGCCAGCAGCTTGCAGGACTGGGTCTACGAGCAGTACTTC; cdr3_aa: CASSLQDWVYEQYF
j_call: TRBJ1-1; v_call: TRBV4-1; d_call: NA; clone_size: NA; cdr3_nt: TGCGCCAGCAGCCAAGAAATAACAGCGAACACTGAAGCTTTCTTT; cdr3_aa: CASSQEITANTEAFF
j_call: TRBJ2-7; v_call: TRBV5-4; d_call: NA; clone_size: NA; cdr3_nt: TGTGCCAGCAGCCGTGGACTGGGTGAGCAGTACTTC; cdr3_aa: CASSRGLGEQYF
j_call: TRBJ2-3; v_call: TRBV4-3; d_call: NA; clone_size: NA; cdr3_nt: TGCGCCAGCAGTCCGGGGACCTACACAGATACGCAGTATTTT; cdr3_aa: CASSPGTYTDTQYF
j_call: TRBJ1-3; v_call: TRBV7-2; d_call: NA; clone_size: once; cdr3_nt: TGTGCCAGCAGCTTTGCGGTCTCCGGAAACACCATATATTTT; cdr3_aa: CASSFAVSGNTIYF
j_call: TRBJ2-7; v_call: TRBV4-3; d_call: NA; clone_size: NA; cdr3_nt: TGCGCCAGCAGCCAAGTCGCGGCAGAGGACTACGAGCAGTACTTC; cdr3_aa: CASSQVAAEDYEQYF
j_call: TRBJ2-2; v_call: TRBV7-8; d_call: TRBD2; clone_size: NA; cdr3_nt: TGTGCCAGCAGCTCTAGGCTAGCGGGAGGGGACACCGGGGAGCTGTTTTTT; cdr3_aa: CASSSRLAGGDTGELFF
j_call: TRBJ2-5; v_call: TRBV4-3; d_call: NA; clone_size: NA; cdr3_nt: TGCGCCAGCAGCCAAGATAGGCAGGAGACCCAGTACTTC; cdr3_aa: CASSQDRQETQYF
j_call: TRBJ1-1; v_call: TRBV19; d_call: NA; clone_size: NA; cdr3_nt: TGTGCCAGTAGTATCGGGGGGATCACTGAAGCTTTCTTT; cdr3_aa: CASSIGGITEAFF
j_call: TRBJ2-7; v_call: TRBV30; d_call: TRBD1; clone_size: NA; cdr3_nt: TGTGCCTGGAGTGTAGGGGGCACCTCCTACGAGCAGTACTTC; cdr3_aa: CAWSVGGTSYEQYF
j_call: TRBJ2-5; v_call: TRBV7-2; d_call: TRBD2; clone_size: NA; cdr3_nt: TGTGCCAGCAGCTCAACTAGCGGGAGGGCCGGGGAGGAGACCCAGTACTTC; cdr3_aa: CASSSTSGRAGEETQYF
j_call: TRBJ2-3; v_call: TRBV6-6; d_call: NA; clone_size: NA; cdr3_nt: TGTGCCAGCAATGGGGCGAGGGAGGCAGATACGCAGTATTTT; cdr3_aa: CASNGAREADTQYF
j_call: TRBJ2-7; v_call: TRBV10-1; d_call: TRBD2; clone_size: NA; cdr3_nt: TGCGCCAGCAGGGGACCGGCGGGAGGGGGGCCTTCCTACGAGCAGTACTTC; cdr3_aa: CASRGPAGGGPSYEQYF
j_call: TRBJ2-7; v_call: TRBV11-2; d_call: NA; clone_size: NA; cdr3_nt: TGTGCCAGCAGCTTGGAACCGACGGGGCCCTACGAGCAGTACTTC; cdr3_aa: CASSLEPTGPYEQYF
j_call: TRBJ1-5; v_call: TRBV7-9; d_call: NA; clone_size: few; cdr3_nt: TGTGCCAGCAGCTCCAGTAGCAATCAGCCCCAGCATTTT; cdr3_aa: CASSSSSNQPQHF
j_call: TRBJ2-7; v_call: TRBV7-9; d_call: TRBD1; clone_size: NA; cdr3_nt: TGTGCCAGCAGCTCAGACAGGGCCAACGAGCAGTACTTC; cdr3_aa: CASSSDRANEQYF
j_call: TRBJ2-5; v_call: TRBV9; d_call: TRBD1; clone_size: NA; cdr3_nt: TGTGCCAGCAGCGCCACAGGGGGGACCGTCGAGACCCAGTACTTC; cdr3_aa: CASSATGGTVETQYF
j_call: TRBJ2-1; v_call: TRBV13; d_call: NA; clone_size: NA; cdr3_nt: TGTGCCAGCAGCTTAAGGCTAGCCCCCAATGAGCAGTTCTTC; cdr3_aa: CASSLRLAPNEQFF
j_call: TRBJ1-2; v_call: TRBV5-6; d_call: NA; clone_size: NA; cdr3_nt: TGTGCCAGCAGCCCACAGGACTGGTACTATGGCTACACCTTC; cdr3_aa: CASSPQDWYYGYTF
j_call: TRBJ1-1; v_call: TRBV15; d_call: NA; clone_size: NA; cdr3_nt: TGTGCCACCAGCAGAGATCTTAGCCAGGACAAGACTGAAGCTTTCTTT; cdr3_aa: CATSRDLSQDKTEAFF
j_call: TRBJ2-2; v_call: TRBV4-3; d_call: NA; clone_size: NA; cdr3_nt: TGCGCCAGCAGCCTTATTTTACGGACGGATAACACCGGGGAGCTGTTTTTT; cdr3_aa: CASSLILRTDNTGELFF
j_call: TRBJ1-6; v_call: TRBV4-1; d_call: NA; clone_size: NA; cdr3_nt: TGCGCCAGCAGCCAAGAAAGGGGGACCAATTCACCCCTCCACTTT; cdr3_aa: CASSQERGTNSPLHF
j_call: TRBJ2-7; v_call: TRBV11-2; d_call: NA; clone_size: NA; cdr3_nt: TGTGCCAGCATCAAAGAACCGGGACGGATGATCTACGAGCAGTACTTC; cdr3_aa: CASIKEPGRMIYEQYF
j_call: TRBJ2-1; v_call: TRBV29-1; d_call: NA; clone_size: NA; cdr3_nt: TGCAGCGTTGACTTGGACGGGGGCCATGAGCAGTTCTTC; cdr3_aa: CSVDLDGGHEQFF
j_call: TRBJ1-1; v_call: TRBV5-4; d_call: NA; clone_size: NA; cdr3_nt: TGTGCCAGCAGCTTGGATCGGCAGGGGAACACTGAAGCTTTCTTT; cdr3_aa: CASSLDRQGNTEAFF
j_call: TRBJ2-5; v_call: TRBV7-7; d_call: NA; clone_size: NA; cdr3_nt: TGTGCTAGCAGCTCCCGACCCGACGGTGAGACCCAGTACTTC; cdr3_aa: CASSSRPDGETQYF
j_call: TRBJ2-7; v_call: TRBV11-2; d_call: NA; clone_size: NA; cdr3_nt: TGTGCCAGCAGCCCGAGTACGAGCAAGTACTTC; cdr3_aa: CASSPSTSKYF
j_call: TRBJ1-3; v_call: TRBV7-9; d_call: NA; clone_size: NA; cdr3_nt: TGTGCCAGCAGCTTAGGGGAGTTGTTTCCTGGAAACACCATATATTTT; cdr3_aa: CASSLGELFPGNTIYF
j_call: TRBJ2-2; v_call: TRBV13; d_call: NA; clone_size: NA; cdr3_nt: TGTGCCAGCAGCTTAGAAGGGGAAGCCGGGGAGCTGTTTTTT; cdr3_aa: CASSLEGEAGELFF
j_call: TRBJ2-4; v_call: TRBV6-5; d_call: TRBD2; clone_size: NA; cdr3_nt: TGTGCCAGCAGACGGGGACTACCCGAGAGGGACATTCAGTACTTC; cdr3_aa: CASRRGLPERDIQYF
j_call: TRBJ2-7; v_call: TRBV5-4; d_call: TRBD1; clone_size: NA; cdr3_nt: TGTGCCAGCAGCTCGCCGGGACAGTCCCTTGACGAGCAGTACTTC; cdr3_aa: CASSSPGQSLDEQYF
j_call: TRBJ2-3; v_call: TRBV6-1; d_call: TRBD2; clone_size: NA; cdr3_nt: TGTGCCAGCAGAGAATTGCGGGGGGGCCGGTCAGATACGCAGTATTTT; cdr3_aa: CASRELRGGRSDTQYF
j_call: TRBJ2-1; v_call: TRBV5-4; d_call: NA; clone_size: NA; cdr3_nt: TGTGCCAGCAGATCAAGCGGAACCTACAATGAGCAGTTCTTC; cdr3_aa: CASRSSGTYNEQFF
j_call: TRBJ1-5; v_call: TRBV7-2; d_call: NA; clone_size: NA; cdr3_nt: TGTGCCAGCAGCTTAGGGGTCAGCAATCAGCCCCAGCATTTT; cdr3_aa: CASSLGVSNQPQHF
j_call: TRBJ1-5; v_call: TRBV27; d_call: TRBD1; clone_size: NA; cdr3_nt: TGTGCCAGCAGACAAACAGGGGGCGCCAATCAGCCCCAGCATTTT; cdr3_aa: CASRQTGGANQPQHF
j_call: TRBJ2-1; v_call: TRBV5-6; d_call: TRBD1; clone_size: once; cdr3_nt: TGTGCCAGCAGCTTACAGGGGTACAATGAGCAGTTCTTC; cdr3_aa: CASSLQGYNEQFF